The entry below describes one T cell receptor (beta chain). Its antigen is currently not known. Base-call qualities are not available, and no considerably larger clone is one nucleotide away. The source of the sample is a study of memory CD4+ T cells and cytomegalovirus serostatus (dated by TCRdb to the late 2010s). In the study overall: The cohort comprised around 35 healthy Belgian adults, 9 CMV seropositive and roughly 24 CMV seronegative. The study sequenced CD4+ memory TCRbeta repertoires of a Belgian cohort with known cytomegalovirus serostatus to replicate a published TCR-based CMV serostatus classifier. The paper's findings and limits, for the study overall: Among the 160 or so previously reported CMV-associated TCRbeta sequences, roughly 68 showed up in the CD4+ memory repertoires, with each one found in between one and five individuals. CMV serostatus prediction reached a median bootstrapped AUC of approximately 0.95 with the original framework and around 0.91 with a US-trained random forest. Unlike the original study, which covered naive and memory CD4+ and CD8+ populations, the Belgian study sequenced only CD4+CD45RO+ memory cells. The results were read as suggesting that the CMV-associated TCR signature is, for the most part, present in the CD4+ memory repertoire. On the Belgian cohort, the classifier built on the original framework reached a median bootstrapped AUC of roughly 0.96, with a 95% CI of 0.76-1.00.

A FACSAria II was used to sort memory CD4+ T cells, defined as single viable CD3+CD4+CD8-CD45RO+ cells. CMV serostatus was determined using a Roche Elecsys assay that detects serum IgG against CMV pp150, pp28, p38 and p52. Once the samples were thawed, total CD4+ T cells were enriched through positive selection using CD4 magnetic microbeads. The samples came from a separate study whose specific focus was interrogating the CD4+ T cell memory repertoire. Peripheral blood mononuclear cells were isolated and cryopreserved according to standard operating procedures, and serum was stored at -80 degrees C. The staining relied on CD3-PerCP (BW264/56), CD4-APC (RPA-T4), CD45RO-PE (UCHT1) and CD8-Pacific Orange (3B5) antibodies, and Sytox blue was used to exclude non-viable cells. Genomic DNA was extracted from sorted cells with the Quick-DNA Microprep Kit. TCRbeta DNA was amplified with the immunoSEQ hsTCRbeta kit following the manufacturer's protocol. An Illumina MiSeq instrument was used to sequence the TCRbeta libraries. The source study handled its data this way. After out-of-frame sequences were removed, around 2,200,000 distinct TCRbeta sequences remained, averaging approximately 68,000 per individual. Each individual was scored according to the count of 164 previously reported CMV-associated TCRbeta sequences and the total productive distinct TCRbeta count. A beta-binomial model was reimplemented in Python, and scikit-learn random forests with default parameters were trained on US cohort data. Classifier performance on the Belgian cohort was summarized as median AUC with percentile confidence intervals over 10,000 bootstrap iterations. Entries here come from immuneACCESS through TCRdb and include only in-frame sequences with V and J called. Some clones fail to appear in such tables; in the studies checked, an unresolved V gene covers under half of the shortfall, and the cause of the remainder is unknown. V, J and clone size reflect that table, while D and trimming were determined from the DNA. In all, the sample holds 45,000 to 50,000 clones, and about three quarters of those were seen once. The ten largest account for under 0.7% of the sample.

Trimming takes 8 bases from V and 0 bases from J, and the germline ends sit 12 bases apart. Including cysteine and phenylalanine, the CDR3 has 14 amino acids. Only the CDR3 part of the read is kept: 42 bases, read in frame from the first base. Reading the germline V gene (reference sequence) gives CDR1 LNHDA and CDR2 SQIVND. The receptor's source is an adult in good health and CMV-seronegative. The rearranged chain carries TRBV19 and TRBJ2-3; there is no confident call for the D gene. The sequencing sample was made of memory CD4+ T cells from blood. The nucleotides are TGTGCCAGTGCCTCGGACCCCAGCACAGATACGCAGTATTTT. This is translated as CASASDPSTDTQYF.